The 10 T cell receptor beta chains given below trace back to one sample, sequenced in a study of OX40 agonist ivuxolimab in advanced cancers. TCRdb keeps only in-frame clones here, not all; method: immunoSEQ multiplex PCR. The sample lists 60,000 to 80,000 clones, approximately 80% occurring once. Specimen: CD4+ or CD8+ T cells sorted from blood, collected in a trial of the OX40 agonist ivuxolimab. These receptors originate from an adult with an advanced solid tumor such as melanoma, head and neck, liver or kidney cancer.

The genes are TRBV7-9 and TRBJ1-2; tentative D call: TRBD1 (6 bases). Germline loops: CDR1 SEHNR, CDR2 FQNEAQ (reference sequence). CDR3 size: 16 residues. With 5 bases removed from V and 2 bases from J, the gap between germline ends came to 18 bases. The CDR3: CASSPVGGRNNYGYTF. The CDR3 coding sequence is TGTGCCAGCAGCCCAGTCGGGGGGCGCAACAACTATGGCTACACCTTC.

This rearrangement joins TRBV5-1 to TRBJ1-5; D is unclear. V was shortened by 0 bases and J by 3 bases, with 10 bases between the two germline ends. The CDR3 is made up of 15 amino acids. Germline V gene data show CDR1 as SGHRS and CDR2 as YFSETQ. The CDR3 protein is CASSLVSGINQPQHF. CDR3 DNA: TGCGCCAGCAGCTTGGTATCGGGAATCAATCAGCCCCAGCATTTT. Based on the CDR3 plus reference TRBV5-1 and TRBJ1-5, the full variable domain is KAGVTQTPRYLIKTRGQQVTLSCSPISGHRSVSWYQQTPGQGLQFLFEYFSETQRNKGNFPGRFSGRQFSNSRSEMNVSTLELGDSALYLCASSLVSGINQPQHFGDGTRLSIL.

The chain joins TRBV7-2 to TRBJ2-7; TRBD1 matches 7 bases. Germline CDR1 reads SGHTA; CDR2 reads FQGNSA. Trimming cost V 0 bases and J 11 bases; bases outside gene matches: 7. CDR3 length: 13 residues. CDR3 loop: CASSLASDRVKYF. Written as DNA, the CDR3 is TGTGCCAGCAGCTTAGCGAGTGACAGGGTAAAGTACTTC.

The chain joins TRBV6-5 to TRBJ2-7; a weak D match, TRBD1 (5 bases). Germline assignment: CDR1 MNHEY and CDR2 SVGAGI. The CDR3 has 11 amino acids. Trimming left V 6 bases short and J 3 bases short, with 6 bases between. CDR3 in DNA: TGTGCCAGCAGCGACAGCTACGAGCAGTACTTC. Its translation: CASSDSYEQYF.

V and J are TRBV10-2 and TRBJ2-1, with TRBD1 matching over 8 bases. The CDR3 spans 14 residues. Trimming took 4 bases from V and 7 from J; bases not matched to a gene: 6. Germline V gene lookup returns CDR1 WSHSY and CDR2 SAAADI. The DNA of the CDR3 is TGCGCCAGCAGTGTCCAGGGGGCTGGAAATGAGCAGTTCTTC. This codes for CASSVQGAGNEQFF.

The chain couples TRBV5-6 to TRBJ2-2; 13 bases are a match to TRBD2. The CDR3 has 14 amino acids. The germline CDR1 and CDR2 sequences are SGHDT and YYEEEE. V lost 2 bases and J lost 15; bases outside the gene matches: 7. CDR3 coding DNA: TGTGCCAGCAGCTTAGCGACTAGCGGGAGGAGGGTGTTTTTT. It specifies CASSLATSGRRVFF.

CDR3 region: CASSRGVPTDTQYF. CDR3 nucleotide sequence: TGTGCCAGCAGCCGGGGGGTTCCCACAGATACGCAGTATTTT. The rearrangement uses TRBV14 and TRBJ2-3; D may be TRBD2 (6 bases). The CDR3 spans 14 residues. Germline V gives CDR1 SGHDN, CDR2 FVKESK. V dropped 4 bases and J dropped 2 bases, with 10 bases sitting between them.

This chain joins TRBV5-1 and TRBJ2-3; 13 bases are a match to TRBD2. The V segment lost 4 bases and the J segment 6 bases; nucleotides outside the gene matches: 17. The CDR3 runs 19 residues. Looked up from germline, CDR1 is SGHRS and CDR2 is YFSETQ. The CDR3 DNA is TGCGCCAGCAGCGGCGGGACTAGCGGGAAAGGTGGTCGTTTCGATACGCAGTATTTT. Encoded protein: CASSGGTSGKGGRFDTQYF.

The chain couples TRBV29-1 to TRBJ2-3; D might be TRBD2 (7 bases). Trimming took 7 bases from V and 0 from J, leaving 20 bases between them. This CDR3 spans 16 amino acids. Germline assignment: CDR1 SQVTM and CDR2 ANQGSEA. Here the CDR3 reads CSARGGGGGSTDTQYF. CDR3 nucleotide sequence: TGCAGCGCCCGGGGAGGGGGAGGAGGGAGCACAGATACGCAGTATTTT.

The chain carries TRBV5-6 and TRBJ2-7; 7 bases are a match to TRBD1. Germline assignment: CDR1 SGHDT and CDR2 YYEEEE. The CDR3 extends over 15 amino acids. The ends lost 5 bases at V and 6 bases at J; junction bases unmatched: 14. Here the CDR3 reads CASRFGQVGLFEQYF. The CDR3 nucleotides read TGTGCCAGCAGATTCGGACAGGTCGGCCTCTTCGAGCAGTACTTC.